The clone carrying this TCR beta chain has at least ten counts. These data are taken from a study of metastatic and nonmetastatic thyroid tumors. Study at large: It was across blood and tumor or nodule tissue from malignant and benign thyroid patients that repertoires were compared.

TCRdb re-called clones via MiXCR from the PCR reads. The sample yields roughly 25,000 clones, more than 20% seen once. After removal of 0 bases from V and 2 bases from J, the junction contained 11 bases not matched to a gene. The CDR3 length is 19 residues. Germline V CDR1 and CDR2: LGHDT, YNNKEL (reference sequence). Each patient went into thyroid surgery without having received any treatment. The receptor comes from a male donor with papillary thyroid cancer or a benign thyroid nodule (not recorded which). Some clones in this sample may be carry-over from other donors' samples. The specimen was tumor tissue. V is TRBV3-1 and J is TRBJ2-3; TRBD2 matches 10 bases. In DNA form, the CDR3 reads TGTGCCAGCAGCCAAGATTTGGTAGCGGGAGGAATCGACACAGATACGCAGTATTTT. Protein: CASSQDLVAGGIDTDTQYF.